A single sample gave rise to the 20 T cell receptor beta chains below, sequenced in a study of identical twins. Using its own MiXCR run on the 5' RACE reads, TCRdb lists one record per CDR3 protein. Of 1.5 million to 2 million distinct CDR3 sequences in the sample, around 29% were seen once. The specimen was cord blood. These receptors all stem from a newborn girl in good health.

The chain is built from TRBV20-1 and TRBJ2-7; 7 bases are shared with TRBD1. CDR1 DFQATT and CDR2 SNEGSKA come from the germline V gene (reference sequence). Trimming cost V 1 base and J 3 bases; bases outside gene matches: 24. The length of the CDR3 is 20 residues. The CDR3 loop is CSARGELVTGTEFNFYEQYF. The CDR3 coding sequence is TGCAGTGCTAGAGGGGAGCTTGTAACCGGGACAGAGTTTAATTTCTACGAGCAGTACTTC.

The chain joins TRBV24-1 to TRBJ2-5; D possibly corresponds to TRBD1 (6 bases). Judging by the DNA end, TRBJ2-7 fits better; the J call may be wrong. This CDR3 comprises 14 residues. The germline gives CDR1 KGHDR, CDR2 SFDVKD. CDR3 nucleotide sequence: TGTGCCACCAGTGATTTGGCGACAGGCTACGAGCAGTACTTC. Translation gives CATSDLATGYEQYF.

Note on this clonotype: A junction end diverges from the germline sequence, so it may reflect a read error. This chain uses TRBV10-1 with TRBJ2-3, with 8 nucleotides matching TRBD2. CDR3 length equals 15 residues. CDR1 is WNHNN, CDR2 SYGVQD, per germline (reference sequence). The CDR3 DNA follows: TGCGCCGGCAGTGAAGAGCGGGGGATCACAGATACGCAGTATTTT. Translating it yields CAGSEERGITDTQYF.

V usage is TRBV4-2 and J usage is TRBJ1-1, with TRBD1 as a possible D gene (6 bases). The CDR3 consists of 16 residues. Germline V gene lookup returns CDR1 LGHNA and CDR2 YNFKEQ. V lost 0 bases and J 1 base, leaving 12 bases between the germline ends. The CDR3 protein is CASSQDGGAQNTEAFF. The CDR3 nucleotides read TGTGCCAGCAGCCAAGACGGGGGGGCTCAGAACACTGAAGCTTTCTTT.

This clonotype turned up a few times. The chain recombines TRBV14 with TRBJ2-1, with 10 bases aligning to TRBD2. CDR1 and CDR2 (germline): SGHDN, FVKESK. The V gene end was trimmed by 0 bases and the J gene end by 9 bases; junction bases not matched to a gene: 11. The length of the CDR3 is 17 residues. The CDR3 sequence: CASSQERGLAGAGEQFF. The CDR3 region has the DNA TGTGCCAGCAGCCAAGAAAGAGGGCTAGCGGGAGCAGGTGAGCAGTTCTTC.

This CDR3 reads CSVRRGTDTQYF. In nucleotides, the CDR3 is TGCAGCGTCCGCAGGGGTACAGATACGCAGTATTTT. V gene TRBV29-1 combines with J gene TRBJ2-3; the D gene is possibly TRBD1 (6 bases). Trimming removed 6 bases at V and 3 bases at J, with 10 bases between. Germline values: CDR1 SQVTM, CDR2 ANQGSEA. CDR3 size: 12 residues.

This rearrangement joins TRBV27 to TRBJ1-5; D is ambiguous. Trimming removed 7 bases at V and 1 base at J, with 20 bases between. CDR1 and CDR2 from the germline V gene are MNHEY and SMNVEV (reference sequence). The CDR3 is made up of 17 amino acids. The CDR3 DNA is TGTGCCAGCACCTCCAAAGGGAGTAAGTTAAGCAATCAGCCCCAGCATTTT. Its translation is CASTSKGSKLSNQPQHF.

This chain joins TRBV4-1 and TRBJ2-4; 8 nucleotides agree with TRBD2. Near its end, the DNA agrees better with TRBJ2-7, so the J call may be wrong. In germline, CDR1 is MGHRA, CDR2 YSYEKL. CDR3 length: 17 amino acids. CDR3 nucleotides: TGCGCCAGCAGCCAAGATCTGGCTAGCGGGTTAACCTACGAGCAGTACTTC. Translation gives CASSQDLASGLTYEQYF.

This sequence joins TRBV5-4 and TRBJ1-4; 8 bases are shared with TRBD1. V shed 3 bases, J shed 5 bases, and the junction held 6 bases outside the gene matches. The CDR3 is 15 amino acids. Germline lookup yields CDR1 SGHNT and CDR2 YYREEE (reference sequence). CDR3 sequence: CASSWGGTGNEKLFF. CDR3 DNA: TGTGCCAGCAGCTGGGGAGGGACAGGAAATGAAAAACTGTTTTTT. Full variable domain (rest looked up from reference TRBV5-4 and TRBJ1-4): ETGVTQSPTHLIKTRGQQVTLRCSSQSGHNTVSWYQQALGQGPQFIFQYYREEENGRGNFPPRFSGLQFPNYSSELNVNALELDDSALYLCASSWGGTGNEKLFFGSGTQLSVL.

This clonotype was observed many times. The chain carries TRBV2 and TRBJ2-6; 7 bases line up with TRBD1. The CDR3 sequence is 14 residues long. The germline gives CDR1 SNHLY, CDR2 FYNNEI. V was pared by 6 bases and J by 1 base, with 0 bases of the junction left unmatched. The CDR3 region has the DNA TGTGCCAGCAGACAGGGGTCTGGGGCCAACGTCCTGACTTTC. Residues: CASRQGSGANVLTF. Complete variable domain (other parts from reference TRBV2 and TRBJ2-6): EPEVTQTPSHQVTQMGQEVILRCVPISNHLYFYWYRQILGQKVEFLVSFYNNEISEKSEIFDDQFSVERPDGSNFTLKIRSTKLEDSAMYFCASRQGSGANVLTFGAGSRLTVL.

This clonotype was observed at least ten times. The V and J genes are TRBV9 and TRBJ2-3, with D perhaps being TRBD1 or TRBD2 (6 bases each). The germline gives CDR1 SGDLS, CDR2 YYNGEE. This CDR3 spans 13 amino acids. The germline V and J ends were trimmed by 4 bases and 3 bases, with 9 bases remaining between them. Written as DNA, the CDR3 is TGTGCCAGCAGCATAGGGGGGACAGATACGCAGTATTTT. Its protein product is CASSIGGTDTQYF.

This clonotype was recorded a few times. The CDR3 bases are TGCAGTGCTAGGGACACAGGGGGACCCTACAATGAGCAGTTCTTC. This codes for CSARDTGGPYNEQFF. This rearrangement joins TRBV20-1 to TRBJ2-1; 8 bases map to TRBD1. The V gene's germline CDR1 is DFQATT and CDR2 SNEGSKA (reference sequence). V lost 3 bases to trimming and J lost 2 bases; unmatched junction nucleotides: 6. The CDR3 has 15 amino acids.

In regard to this clonotype: Relative to the germline gene, one junction end is altered; a read error may explain this. V and J are TRBV7-2 and TRBJ2-1; 10 bases agree with TRBD1. CDR3 size: 16 residues. CDR1 SGHTA and CDR2 FQGNSA come from the germline V gene. The CDR3 reads CASSLRDRGLNNGQFF. The CDR3 bases are TGTGCCAGCAGCTTACGGGACAGGGGCTTAAACAATGGGCAGTTCTTC.

The rearrangement joins TRBV5-1 to TRBJ2-1, with D uncertain. The CDR3 covers 15 residues. V lost 3 bases and J lost 0, with 10 bases in between. Per germline, CDR1 SGHRS and CDR2 YFSETQ. The CDR3 sequence is CASSSATDSYNEQFF. CDR3 nucleotides: TGCGCCAGCAGCTCCGCTACGGACTCCTACAATGAGCAGTTCTTC.

A few counts support this clonotype. This rearrangement joins TRBV6-5 to TRBJ2-1; D remains unclear. The DNA end is more similar to TRBJ2-7, so the J call may be wrong. Germline CDR1 and CDR2: MNHEY and SVGAGI. This CDR3 is 15 amino acids long. CDR3 DNA: TGTGCCAGCAGGATTTACCTCAGCTCCTACAATGAGCAGTACTTC. Residues: CASRIYLSSYNEQYF.

This clonotype was counted between two and nine times. The rearrangement links TRBV29-1 to TRBJ2-2, with a weak D call TRBD2 (5 bases). Germline CDR1 and CDR2: SQVTM and ANQGSEA. CDR3 length equals 12 residues. V lost 1 base, J lost 6 bases, and 6 bases lay in between. The CDR3 reads CSVEGRAGELFF. CDR3 DNA: TGCAGCGTTGAAGGGCGGGCCGGGGAGCTGTTTTTT.

This chain joins TRBV12-3 or TRBV12-4 and TRBJ2-3; 8 bases fit TRBD2. This CDR3 is 15 amino acids long. V dropped 6 bases and J dropped 1; count of bases not matched to a gene: 6. The CDR3 region has the DNA TGTGCCAGCAGCCCATTTAGCGGGGGCACAGATACGCAGTATTTT. Protein: CASSPFSGGTDTQYF.

Points on this clonotype: At one boundary the junction diverges from the germline segment, which might be a read error. The chain combines TRBV25-1 with TRBJ1-2, with D unclear. This CDR3 spans 15 amino acids. CDR1 and CDR2 (germline): MGHDK, SYGVNS. The CDR3 loop is CASGESTGFFGGYTF. DNA of the CDR3: TGTGCCAGCGGTGAATCTACGGGGTTCTTCGGTGGCTACACCTTC.

The chain links TRBV24-1 to TRBJ2-1; a possible D gene is TRBD2 (5 bases). The J call could be wrong; TRBJ2-7 is a better fit for the DNA end. This CDR3 contains 15 residues. Per germline, CDR1 KGHDR and CDR2 SFDVKD. The CDR3 nucleotides read TGTGCCACCAGTGGCCTTCCTAGCTCCTACAATGAGCAGTACTTC. Translation gives CATSGLPSSYNEQYF.

This clonotype has at least ten counts. The rearrangement uses TRBV10-3 and TRBJ1-2; D is unclear. V was shortened by 8 bases and J by 6 bases, with 16 bases between the two germline ends. The CDR3 is 13 amino acids. The germline gives CDR1 ENHRY, CDR2 SYGVKD. This CDR3 reads CAIVGSNGDGYTF. For the CDR3, the DNA is TGTGCCATCGTAGGTTCTAACGGAGATGGCTACACCTTC.